Listed below are T cell receptor beta chains from one sample, sequenced in a study of blood T cell repertoires in COVID-19. The assay was immunoSEQ multiplex PCR, and TCRdb's table has in-frame clones only and misses some. The repertoire includes hundreds of thousands of clones, roughly 91% of them detected once, and about 8.2% sits in the top ten. The sequenced material came from peripheral blood. These receptors were taken from a woman between 45 and 65 years old with COVID-19, enrolled during active disease. Each CDR3 is given with its conserved first and last residue. A D gene is named only where the DNA matches it firmly. Clone size, where shown, is once, few, many, or a class for clones that have expanded.

clone_size d_call j_call cdr3_length v_call cdr3_nt cdr3_aa
. . TRBJ1-6 14 TRBV19 TGTGCCAGTAGTATAATGGCCCTCAATTCACCCCTCCACTTT CASSIMALNSPLHF
. TRBD2 TRBJ2-1 16 TRBV6-1 TGTGCCAGCAGCGAATTAGCGGGGGGACCCTACAATGAGCAGTTCTTC CASSELAGGPYNEQFF
. . TRBJ1-1 15 TRBV6-5 TGTGCCAGCAGCGCGACAGATAGGCTGAACACTGAAGCTTTCTTT CASSATDRLNTEAFF
once . TRBJ2-3 12 TRBV19 TGTGCCAGTAGTATAGCTGAGGATACGCAGTATTTT CASSIAEDTQYF
. TRBD2 TRBJ2-1 15 TRBV27 TGTGCCAGCAGTTTATTTAGCGCGGGGGGAGATGAGCAGTTCTTC CASSLFSAGGDEQFF
. TRBD1 TRBJ1-6 14 TRBV14 TGTGCCAGCAGCCCCCGGGACAGTTATTCACCCCTCCACTTT CASSPRDSYSPLHF
few . TRBJ1-1 16 TRBV5-1 TGCGCCAGCAGCTTCCGGGACTCACATACGAACACTGAAGCTTTCTTT CASSFRDSHTNTEAFF
. . TRBJ1-5 14 TRBV9 TGTGCCAGCAGCGGTCAGGTCAGCAATCAGCCCCAGCATTTT CASSGQVSNQPQHF
once TRBD1 TRBJ1-1 16 TRBV5-1 TGCGCCAGCAGCTCCCAGTACAGGGGTTCGAACACTGAAGCTTTCTTT CASSSQYRGSNTEAFF
. . TRBJ1-2 14 TRBV25-1 TGTGCCAGCAGTGTGCACACCTCGGGCTATGGCTACACCTTC CASSVHTSGYGYTF
. TRBD1 TRBJ1-6 14 TRBV5-4 TGTGCCAGCAGCCCGGACAGGGCAAATTCACCCCTCCACTTT CASSPDRANSPLHF
. . TRBJ2-7 13 TRBV19 TGTGCCAGTAGTATAGATAGCTCCTACGAGCAGTACTTC CASSIDSSYEQYF
. . TRBJ1-2 12 TRBV19 TGTGCCAGTAGTGGGACTGATTATGGCTACACCTTC CASSGTDYGYTF
few TRBD1 TRBJ2-7 17 TRBV27 TGTGCCAGCAGTTTACAGGCCCGGACAGGGTACGGCTACGAGCAGTACTTC CASSLQARTGYGYEQYF
. . TRBJ1-2 14 TRBV5-1 TGCGCCAGCAGCTTGGACAACCCCAACTATGGCTACACCTTC CASSLDNPNYGYTF
. . TRBJ1-3 14 TRBV3-1/TRBV3-2 TGTGCCAGCAGCCGGGCAGGGCAAGGAAACACCATATATTTT CASSRAGQGNTIYF
. . TRBJ1-1 13 TRBV7-2 TGTGCCAGCAGCTTTATCGGGTGGCCTGAAGCTTTCTTT CASSFIGWPEAFF
. TRBD1 TRBJ1-2 17 TRBV5-1 TGCGCCAGCAGCTTGGCCACCCCTGAGGACAGGGGACAAGGCTACACCTTC CASSLATPEDRGQGYTF
. . TRBJ1-3 14 TRBV9 TGTGCCAGCAGCGTAGATCTCTCTGGAAACACCATATATTTT CASSVDLSGNTIYF
. TRBD1 TRBJ1-3 18 TRBV28 TGTGCCAGCATTAGGAGATCGGGACAGGGCTGGTTTGGGGACACCATATATTTT CASIRRSGQGWFGDTIYF
. . TRBJ2-2 13 TRBV3-1/TRBV3-2 TGTGCCAGCAGCCACCTCGGGAACGGGGAGCTGTTTTTT CASSHLGNGELFF
. . TRBJ1-1 15 TRBV14 TGTGCCAGCAGCCACCTGATTAACAGGGACGCTGAAGCTTTCTTT CASSHLINRDAEAFF
. TRBD1 TRBJ1-2 13 TRBV9 TGTGCCAGCAGCCCGACAGGGGACTATGGCTACACCTTC CASSPTGDYGYTF
. TRBD1 TRBJ1-2 17 TRBV3-1/TRBV3-2 TGTGCCAGCAGGAGGACAGAGGGGACAGGGTCTAACTATGGCTACACCTTC CASRRTEGTGSNYGYTF
. . TRBJ1-1 16 TRBV7-8 TGTGCCAGCAGCTTAGCGGGCCGGGGAGGGAGAACTGAAGCTTTCTTT CASSLAGRGGRTEAFF
once . TRBJ2-3 12 TRBV2 TGTGCCAGCAGTTTTGGCAGGCAGACGCAGTATTTT CASSFGRQTQYF
. . TRBJ2-3 15 TRBV5-8 TGTGCCAGCAGCTTGGGTAGTAGCGGCACAGATACGCAGTATTTT CASSLGSSGTDTQYF
. TRBD2 TRBJ2-5 18 TRBV4-1 TGCGCCAGCAGCCAAATCGCATTTAAGCGGGGGGCCCAGGAGACCCAGTACTTC CASSQIAFKRGAQETQYF
. TRBD1 TRBJ1-1 13 TRBV10-1 TGCGCCAGCAGGTGGACAGGGGGAACTGAAGCTTTCTTT CASRWTGGTEAFF
. . TRBJ2-7 12 TRBV29-1 TGCAGCGTTGGGGCGGGCTATAACGAGCAGTACTTC CSVGAGYNEQYF
. TRBD2 TRBJ2-7 18 TRBV4-2 TGTGCCAGCAGCCTTGGGGGCCTAGCGGGGGGCCTCTCCTACGAGCAGTACTTC CASSLGGLAGGLSYEQYF
. . TRBJ1-1 14 TRBV6-5 TGTGCCAGCAGTTACTCGGCAGGGGTCACTGAAGCTTTCTTT CASSYSAGVTEAFF
. TRBD1 TRBJ1-1 14 TRBV10-1 TGCGCCAGCACCGGGACAGACCCGAACACTGAAGCTTTCTTT CASTGTDPNTEAFF
. TRBD2 TRBJ2-3 17 TRBV28 TGTGCCAGCAGTCCTCGAGGACTAGCGGATCGCACAGATACGCAGTATTTT CASSPRGLADRTDTQYF
. . TRBJ1-1 14 TRBV2 TGTGCCAGCAGTGTGGACAGTTTGAACACTGAAGCTTTCTTT CASSVDSLNTEAFF
once TRBD1 TRBJ1-2 14 TRBV5-4 TGTGCCAGCAGCTTGGATACAGGGGTATATGGCTACACCTTC CASSLDTGVYGYTF
. . TRBJ1-6 17 TRBV4-1 TGCGCCAGCAGCCAAGTGGGGTCCAGGGGCCCTAATTCACCCCTCCACTTT CASSQVGSRGPNSPLHF
. TRBD2 TRBJ2-3 14 TRBV9 TGTGCCAGCAGTCTAGCGGGGGGCACAGATACGCAGTATTTT CASSLAGGTDTQYF
. TRBD1 TRBJ2-7 14 TRBV11-2 TGTGCCACCTATACCGGGACAGGCGAAGGGGAGCAGTACTTC CATYTGTGEGEQYF
once . TRBJ1-1 13 TRBV10-2 TGCGCCAGCAGGGGACTTTTATACACTGAAGCTTTCTTT CASRGLLYTEAFF
. . TRBJ1-5 14 TRBV5-8 TGTGCCAGCAGGTTTAGGGGTGCCAATCAGCCCCAGCATTTT CASRFRGANQPQHF
. . TRBJ1-1 18 TRBV6-1 TGTGCCAGCAGTGAAACTTGGGACATCTCTGATGGAAACACTGAAGCTTTCTTT CASSETWDISDGNTEAFF
. . TRBJ2-7 13 TRBV11-2 TGTGCCAGCAGGTTGACAGGTAGCTACGAGCAGTACTTC CASRLTGSYEQYF
few TRBD1 TRBJ1-6 14 TRBV27 TGTGCCAGCAGATCACAGGGGGCGAGGTCCCCCCTCCACTTT CASRSQGARSPLHF
. . TRBJ1-6 14 TRBV19 TGTGCCAGTAGTATACAGGACGGGGGTTCACCCCTCCACTTT CASSIQDGGSPLHF
. TRBD1 TRBJ1-1 13 TRBV18 TGTGCCAGCGCCGGACAGGGGGCCACTGAAGCTTTCTTT CASAGQGATEAFF
few TRBD1 TRBJ2-7 14 TRBV5-1 TGCGCCAGCAGCCCCGGGACAGGGATCTACGAGCAGTACTTC CASSPGTGIYEQYF
. . TRBJ2-1 17 TRBV5-4 TGTGCCAGCAGCTTGACTCCCTTACCCGGACAGCTTTGGGAGCAGTTCTTC CASSLTPLPGQLWEQFF
. TRBD1 TRBJ2-7 13 TRBV14 TGTGCCAGCAGGGAACAGGGGGCGCTCGAGCAGTACTTC CASREQGALEQYF
. . TRBJ1-2 12 TRBV7-9 TGTGCCAGCAGCTTAAGCCAAGCGGGCTACACCTTC CASSLSQAGYTF
. TRBD2 TRBJ2-3 14 TRBV7-2 TGTGCCAGCAGCCCTACTAGCGGGGCGGGTACGCAGTATTTT CASSPTSGAGTQYF
. TRBD1 TRBJ2-3 12 TRBV6-5 TGTGCCAGCAGCACAGGGGCGGATACGCAGTATTTT CASSTGADTQYF
. TRBD1 TRBJ2-7 15 TRBV6-5 TGTGCCAGCAGTTCCGACAGGGGAGGAGGGAACGAGCAGTACTTC CASSSDRGGGNEQYF
. . TRBJ1-6 14 TRBV5-4 TGTGCCAGCAGCTTCAGAAATGCAAATTCACCCCTCCACTTT CASSFRNANSPLHF